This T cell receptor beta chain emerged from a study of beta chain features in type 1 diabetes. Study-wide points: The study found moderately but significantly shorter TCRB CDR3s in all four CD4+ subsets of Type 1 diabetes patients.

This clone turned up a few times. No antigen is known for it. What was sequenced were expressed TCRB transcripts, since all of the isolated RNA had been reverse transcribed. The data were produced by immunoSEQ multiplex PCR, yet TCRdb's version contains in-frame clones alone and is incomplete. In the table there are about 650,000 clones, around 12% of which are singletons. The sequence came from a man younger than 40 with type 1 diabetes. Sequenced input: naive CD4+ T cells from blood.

The CDR3 DNA reads as TGTGCCAGCAGCCACGGAAGGGGCATATCCTACGAGCAGTACTTC. This gives the protein CASSHGRGISYEQYF. The rearrangement links TRBV14 to TRBJ2-7; the D gene is possibly TRBD1 (5 bases). The CDR3 spans 15 residues. Germline CDR1 is SGHDN and CDR2 is FVKESK. V dropped 3 bases and J dropped 1 base, with 13 bases sitting between them.